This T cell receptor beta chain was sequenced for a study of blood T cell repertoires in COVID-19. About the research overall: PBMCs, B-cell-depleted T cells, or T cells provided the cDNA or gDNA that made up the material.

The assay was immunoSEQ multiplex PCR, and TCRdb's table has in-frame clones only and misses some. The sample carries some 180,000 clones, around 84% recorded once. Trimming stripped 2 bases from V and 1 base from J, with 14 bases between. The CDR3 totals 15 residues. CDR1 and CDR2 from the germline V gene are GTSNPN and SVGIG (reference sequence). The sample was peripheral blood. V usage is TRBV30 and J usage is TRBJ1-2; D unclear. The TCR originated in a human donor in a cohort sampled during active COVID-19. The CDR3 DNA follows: TGTGCCTGGAGTTTTTGGAGGGCACGTAACTATGGCTACACCTTC. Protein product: CAWSFWRARNYGYTF.